The rows below give T cell receptor beta chains drawn from one sample of a study of cytomegalovirus exposure and HLA in healthy donors. The method was immunoSEQ multiplex PCR; TCRdb's version includes in-frame clones alone and lacks a portion of them. Among roughly 99,000 clones, 77% were seen once, and the ten largest hold under 5%. Source material: PBMCs. The receptors were gathered from a male donor in good health and CMV-seronegative. The CDR3 runs from the conserved cysteine through the conserved F or W. A D gene is named only where the DNA matches it firmly. Clone size, where shown, is once, few, many, or a class for clones that have expanded.

NA | TRBJ2-5 | NA | TRBV5-5 | TGTGCCAGCAGCTACACTCCAGGGTTCGAGACCCAGTACTTC | CASSYTPGFETQYF
NA | TRBJ1-2 | NA | TRBV27 | TGTGCCAGCAGTTTTTCGGGGGGCGCGAGGGGCTACACCTTC | CASSFSGGARGYTF
NA | TRBJ1-4 | NA | TRBV27 | TGTGCCAGCAGTTTATGGGGGGACACTAATGAAAAACTGTTTTTT | CASSLWGDTNEKLFF
NA | TRBJ1-4 | once | TRBV29-1 | TGCAGCGTTGGCATAGGGGAAAATTACGAAAAACTGTTTTTT | CSVGIGENYEKLFF
TRBD1 | TRBJ2-7 | NA | TRBV19 | TGTGCCAGTAGTATCCCCGGCAGGGGGCGCTACGAGCAGTACTTC | CASSIPGRGRYEQYF
NA | TRBJ1-5 | NA | TRBV30 | TGTGCCTGGAAGGCGGGAGATCAGCCCCAGCATTTT | CAWKAGDQPQHF
TRBD2 | TRBJ2-5 | NA | TRBV28 | TGTGCCAGCAGTTTCCAGGGGGCGACTAGCGGGAGCGAGACCCAGTACTTC | CASSFQGATSGSETQYF
TRBD1 | TRBJ2-5 | NA | TRBV4-1 | TGCGCCAGCAGAGGGGGCCTAGGGGAGACCCAGTACTTC | CASRGGLGETQYF
TRBD2 | TRBJ2-5 | once | TRBV6-1 | TGTGCCAGCAAGCGGGAGACCCCCACCAGGGAGACCCAGTACTTC | CASKRETPTRETQYF
TRBD2 | TRBJ2-3 | NA | TRBV7-9 | TGTGCCAGCAGCCACGGACTAGCGGGAGGTGTAGATACGCAGTATTTT | CASSHGLAGGVDTQYF
TRBD2 | TRBJ2-1 | once | TRBV28 | TGTGCCAGCAGTTTCCGACTAGCGGGCTACAATGAGCAGTTCTTC | CASSFRLAGYNEQFF
TRBD1 | TRBJ2-7 | NA | TRBV5-1 | TGCGCCAGCAGCTTGGCCTGGGACAGGGTGTACGAGCAGTACTTC | CASSLAWDRVYEQYF
NA | TRBJ2-5 | NA | TRBV12-5 | TGTGCTAGTGGTTTGCTCGAGGGGACCCAGTACTTC | CASGLLEGTQYF
TRBD2 | TRBJ2-7 | NA | TRBV27 | TGTGCCAGCAGTTCCTACCTCCGGACGGGGGGTTCCGAGCAGTACTTC | CASSSYLRTGGSEQYF
NA | TRBJ1-1 | NA | TRBV28 | NA | CASSSSQGEAFF
TRBD2 | TRBJ2-1 | NA | TRBV7-2 | TGTGCCAGCAGCTTAGTGGGGACTAGCGCAAACAATGAGCAGTTCTTC | CASSLVGTSANNEQFF
TRBD2 | TRBJ2-7 | few | TRBV9 | TGTGCCAGCAGCGCGAGTACTAGCGGGAACGAGCAGTACTTC | CASSASTSGNEQYF
TRBD2 | TRBJ2-5 | NA | TRBV5-1 | TGCGCCAGCAGCACACTAGCGGGAGTCCTCCGAGAGACCCAGTACTTC | CASSTLAGVLRETQYF
NA | TRBJ2-7 | few | TRBV21-1 | TGTGCCAGCAGCGCCGGGACAGGTCCCCACGAGCAGTACTTC | CASSAGTGPHEQYF
NA | TRBJ2-7 | NA | TRBV29-1 | TGCAGCGTTGAGAGGGTGGCTTCCTACGAGCAGTACTTC | CSVERVASYEQYF
NA | TRBJ1-1 | NA | TRBV6-6 | TGTGCCAGCAGTCGAACAGAGGGCACTGAAGCTTTCTTT | CASSRTEGTEAFF
NA | TRBJ2-3 | NA | TRBV6-1 | TGTGCCAGCAGTGCTATCTGGGCGGGAAACACAGATACGCAGTATTTT | CASSAIWAGNTDTQYF
TRBD2 | TRBJ2-1 | NA | TRBV4-2 | TGTGCCAGCAGCCAAGATTGGCTAGCGGGGGACAATGAGCAGTTCTTC | CASSQDWLAGDNEQFF
NA | TRBJ2-3 | NA | TRBV10-1 | TGCGCCAGCAGTGAGTGGTCGGGAGCTAGCACAGATACGCAGTATTTT | CASSEWSGASTDTQYF
NA | TRBJ2-5 | NA | TRBV4-1 | TGCGCCAGCAGCCAAGATCCGAGGACCCAGTACTTC | CASSQDPRTQYF
NA | TRBJ2-5 | NA | TRBV6-5 | TGTGCCAGCAGCCCAACTCAGGACAGTCAAGAGACCCAGTACTTC | CASSPTQDSQETQYF
TRBD1 | TRBJ1-2 | NA | TRBV15 | TGTGCCACCAGCCCACGCCTAGGGGGCGACTATGGCTACACCTTC | CATSPRLGGDYGYTF